A selection of T cell receptor beta chains follows, all from one sample in a study of blood T cell repertoires in COVID-19. TCRdb's copy holds only in-frame clones and misses some; the assay was immunoSEQ multiplex PCR. Of approximately 90,000 clones listed, roughly nine tenths are singletons. Sequencing was performed on peripheral blood. Receptors originate from a man aged 60 to 75 with acute or convalescent COVID-19. Both conserved end residues are part of each CDR3. The D gene is left open where the match is weak. Rows may omit the clone size; those that give it use once, few, many or a size class.

D gene,CDR3 length,V gene,clone size,J gene,CDR3 DNA,CDR3 protein
TRBD1,14,TRBV6-5,-,TRBJ2-2,TGTGCCAGCAGTAGACAGGGGGCCACCGGGGAGCTGTTTTTT,CASSRQGATGELFF
TRBD1,17,TRBV28,-,TRBJ1-3,TGTGCCAGCAGTTTGGGACAGGCCTTTCTCTCTGGAAACACCATATATTTT,CASSLGQAFLSGNTIYF
-,18,TRBV6-1,-,TRBJ1-6,TGTGCCAGCAGTGAAGCGGGCAGATCCCGATTATATAATTCACCCCTCCACTTT,CASSEAGRSRLYNSPLHF
TRBD2,16,TRBV5-4,-,TRBJ2-5,TGTGCCAGCAGTTCCGGACTAGCGGGGCGGATGGAGACCCAGTACTTC,CASSSGLAGRMETQYF
-,11,TRBV19,once,TRBJ1-1,TGTGCCAGTAGGCGACAGATTGAAGCTTTCTTT,CASRRQIEAFF
-,15,TRBV10-1,-,TRBJ2-2,TGCGCCGGGACTCTTGGGACAGATAACACCGGGGAGCTGTTTTTT,CAGTLGTDNTGELFF
-,14,TRBV3-1/TRBV3-2,-,TRBJ2-1,TGTGCCAGCAGCCAAGAATTGGGCGTTCATGAGCAGTTCTTC,CASSQELGVHEQFF
-,15,TRBV10-3,-,TRBJ1-2,TGTGCCATCAGCATCTCCCCGGCAGGGAACAACGGCTACACCTTC,CAISISPAGNNGYTF
TRBD1,14,TRBV6-5,-,TRBJ2-2,TGTGCCAGCAAACCGGGACAGTTTTCCGGGGAGCTGTTTTTT,CASKPGQFSGELFF
TRBD2,15,TRBV25-1,-,TRBJ2-1,TGTGCCAGCAGTGAGGCCAGCGGGGGTGAAAATGAGCAGTTCTTC,CASSEASGGENEQFF
TRBD1,10,TRBV20-1,-,TRBJ1-1,TGCAGTGCTGAGGGGGACAGGGCTTTCTTT,CSAEGDRAFF
-,14,TRBV7-8,once,TRBJ1-1,TGTGCCAGCAGCTTAGAACGGTACTACACTGAAGCTTTCTTT,CASSLERYYTEAFF
-,16,TRBV15,-,TRBJ1-1,TGTGCCACATCGCCTTCACAGGGAGCGCGGAACACTGAAGCTTTCTTT,CATSPSQGARNTEAFF
-,15,TRBV2,-,TRBJ2-7,TGTGCCAGCAGTGTGGGGTGGGGCAGGTCCCCAGAGCAGTACTTC,CASSVGWGRSPEQYF
-,13,TRBV14,-,TRBJ1-1,TGTGCCAGCAGCCATAGGGGGTTTACTGAAGCTTTCTTT,CASSHRGFTEAFF
-,13,TRBV3-1/TRBV3-2,-,TRBJ2-3,TGTGCCAGCAGCCCGACTCTTACAGATACGCAGTATTTT,CASSPTLTDTQYF
TRBD2,15,TRBV2,-,TRBJ2-1,TGTGCCAGCAGTTCCGGACTAGGTGGTAGCAATGAGCAGTTCTTC,CASSSGLGGSNEQFF
-,16,TRBV5-1,-,TRBJ1-6,TGCGCCAGCAGCTTGGGGCAGGTCTCCTATAATTCACCCCTCCACTTT,CASSLGQVSYNSPLHF
TRBD1,18,TRBV19,-,TRBJ2-6,TGTGCCAGTAGTATTCAAGGACAGGGGGTTTCTGGGGCCAACGTCCTGACTTTC,CASSIQGQGVSGANVLTF
-,12,TRBV3-1/TRBV3-2,-,TRBJ1-5,TGTGCCAGCAGCCACCTCAATCAGCCCCAGCATTTT,CASSHLNQPQHF
TRBD1,13,TRBV29-1,-,TRBJ1-5,TGCAGCGTGAGACAGGGGTCTAGACAGCCCCAGCATTTT,CSVRQGSRQPQHF
-,15,TRBV15,many,TRBJ2-1,TGTGCCACCAGCAGAGAGTCCGGGACCTACAATGAGCAGTTCTTC,CATSRESGTYNEQFF